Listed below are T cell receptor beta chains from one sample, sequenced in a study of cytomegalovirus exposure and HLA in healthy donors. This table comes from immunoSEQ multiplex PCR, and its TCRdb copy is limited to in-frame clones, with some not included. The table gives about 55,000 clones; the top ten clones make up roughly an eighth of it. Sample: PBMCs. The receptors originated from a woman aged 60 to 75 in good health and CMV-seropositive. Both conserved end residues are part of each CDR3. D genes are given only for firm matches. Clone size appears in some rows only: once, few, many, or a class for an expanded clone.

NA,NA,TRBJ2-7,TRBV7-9,CASSLVASLRSSYEQYF,TGTGCCAGCAGCTTAGTTGCGTCACTCCGGAGCTCCTACGAGCAGTACTTC
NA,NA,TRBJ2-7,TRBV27,CASSSGGTINYEQYF,TGTGCCAGCAGTTCTGGCGGAACTATTAACTACGAGCAGTACTTC
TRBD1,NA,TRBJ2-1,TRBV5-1,CASSLAPGTGMREQFF,TGCGCCAGCAGCTTGGCTCCCGGGACAGGGATGCGTGAGCAGTTCTTC
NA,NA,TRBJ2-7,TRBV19,CASSIGGRTYEQYF,TGTGCCAGTAGTATCGGGGGGCGAACCTACGAGCAGTACTTC
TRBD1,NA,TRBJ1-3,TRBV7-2,CASSTGTGLGNTIYF,TGTGCCAGCAGCACAGGGACAGGGCTTGGAAACACCATATATTTT
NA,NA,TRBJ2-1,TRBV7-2,CASTPGPGGNEQFF,TGTGCCAGCACCCCGGGCCCCGGGGGCAATGAGCAGTTCTTC
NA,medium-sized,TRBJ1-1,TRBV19,CASSIGVQAFF,TGTGCCAGTAGTATCGGGGTTCAAGCTTTCTTT
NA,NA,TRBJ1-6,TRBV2,CASSETREGGPLHF,TGTGCCAGCAGTGAAACCAGGGAGGGGGGTCCCCTCCACTTT
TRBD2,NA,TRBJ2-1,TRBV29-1,CSGGGMNEQFF,TGCAGCGGCGGGGGGATGAATGAGCAGTTCTTC
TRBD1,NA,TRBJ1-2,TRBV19,CASWTGGIYTF,TGTGCCTCTTGGACAGGGGGCATCTACACCTTC
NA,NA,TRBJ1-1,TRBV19,CASSTLGVIPEAFF,TGTGCCAGTAGTACCCTCGGTGTGATCCCTGAAGCTTTCTTT
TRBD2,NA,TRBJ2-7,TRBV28,CAILAGTAYEQYF,TGTGCCATACTAGCGGGTACCGCCTACGAGCAGTACTTC
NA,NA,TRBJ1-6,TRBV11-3,CASSSGLLLHF,TGTGCCAGCAGCTCCGGGTTACTACTCCACTTT